This TCR beta chain is drawn from a study of T cells in Graves' hyperthyroidism and ophthalmopathy. This clonotype was found many times. There were TCR beta CDR3 regions amplified from RNA transcripts. During a first-round RT-PCR of the TCR CDR3, the HTBI primer set was used. TCRdb fed the multiplex PCR reads into MiXCR, producing one record per CDR3 protein. Among hundreds of thousands of distinct CDR3 sequences listed, 12% to 15% were seen once. The CDR3 has 14 amino acids. CDR1 KGHSH and CDR2 LQKENI come from the germline V gene. Trimming removed 8 bases at V and 1 base at J, with 12 bases between. The rearrangement joins TRBV18 to TRBJ1-5; D possibly corresponds to TRBD1 (5 bases). Sequencing was done on a sample of blood. This sequence originates from a woman younger than 35 with Graves' hyperthyroidism. The DNA of the CDR3 is TGTGCCAGCAGCCCCCAGGGCAGCAATCAGCCCCAGCATTTT. Translation: CASSPQGSNQPQHF.